The subject of this entry is one T cell receptor (beta chain). Sequencing was performed with immunoSEQ multiplex PCR; in TCRdb, only in-frame clones are kept and a portion is missing. The data hold 250,000 to 300,000 clones, with approximately 91% observed a single time. The V and J ends lost 6 bases and 8 bases respectively, with 11 bases between them. The CDR3 is 12 residues long. This entry belongs to a study of blood T cell repertoires in COVID-19. The source is a woman aged 40 to 55 with acute COVID-19. Sample: PBMCs or T cells enriched from blood (not recorded which). The chain has TRBV12-3 or TRBV12-4 and TRBJ2-1, with D hard to call. The CDR3: CASRTTWYEQFF. The CDR3 bases are TGTGCCAGCAGAACGACATGGTATGAGCAGTTCTTC.